The source of this TCR beta chain is a study of blood T cell repertoires in COVID-19. Study context: Researchers got acute and convalescent COVID-19 samples from the United States, Italy and Spain. Sources were T cells, B-cell-depleted T cells, or PBMCs; the material itself was cDNA or gDNA.

This CDR3 spans 15 amino acids. Germline CDR1 SGHNT, CDR2 YYREEE (reference sequence). Trimming pared 3 bases from V and 0 bases from J, leaving 10 bases between. Method: immunoSEQ multiplex PCR; TCRdb's copy keeps in-frame clones and lacks some. Here the sample spans fewer than 250,000 clones, under 90% being singletons. The rearrangement links TRBV5-4 to TRBJ2-1; D is undetermined. Sequenced input: PBMCs or T cells enriched from blood (not recorded which). The sequence derives from a woman between 50 and 59 years old who had been exposed to COVID-19. The CDR3 region has the DNA TGTGCCAGCAGCTCCTCCCCGAGCTCCTACAATGAGCAGTTCTTC. Translating gives CASSSSPSSYNEQFF. The whole variable domain, filled in from reference TRBV5-4 and TRBJ2-1, reads ETGVTQSPTHLIKTRGQQVTLRCSSQSGHNTVSWYQQALGQGPQFIFQYYREEENGRGNFPPRFSGLQFPNYSSELNVNALELDDSALYLCASSSSPSSYNEQFFGPGTRLTVL.